The T cell receptor (beta chain) under discussion was sequenced for a study of blood T cell repertoires in COVID-19. The V gene's germline CDR1 is LGHNA and CDR2 YNFKEQ. The germline V and J ends were trimmed by 0 bases and 5 bases, with 4 bases remaining between them. There are 13 residues in the CDR3. Clones were sequenced by immunoSEQ multiplex PCR, and TCRdb holds only the in-frame ones, with some missing. The table records 210,000 or so clones, 83% of them present only once. This clone showed up just a few times. V is TRBV4-2 and J is TRBJ2-2; D is ambiguous. This TCR was recovered from a woman aged 45-60 years who had been exposed to COVID-19. The sequencing sample was made of PBMCs or T cells enriched from blood (not recorded which). CDR3 residues: CASSQETTGELFF. DNA for the CDR3: TGTGCCAGCAGCCAAGAGACTACCGGGGAGCTGTTTTTT.